This is a list of T cell receptor beta chains from one sample in a study of identical twins. One entry per CDR3 protein results from TCRdb running MiXCR on the 5' RACE reads. The sample records hundreds of thousands of distinct CDR3 sequences, more than 9% being singletons. This same sample was also taken into another study, of yellow fever vaccine responses in identical twins.

The sample taken for sequencing was PBMCs. All receptors derive from a woman between 18 and 29 years old in good health. Each CDR3 is given with its conserved first and last residue. D genes are given only for firm matches. Size is stated for part of the rows, as once, few or many counts, or as a class when the clone is expanded.

TRBV10-3	TRBJ1-3	many	NA	15	TGTGCCATCTCCGTGTACGAGGAATTTGGAAACACCATATATTTT	CAISVYEEFGNTIYF
TRBV20-1	TRBJ2-1	many	NA	13	TGCAGTGCTAGGAGTCCCTTAAACAATGAGCAGTTCTTC	CSARSPLNNEQFF
TRBV12-3/TRBV12-4	TRBJ2-1	NA	TRBD1	15	TGTGCCAGCAGCACCGGGACAGGGGGTAACAATGAGCAGTTCTTC	CASSTGTGGNNEQFF
TRBV4-1	TRBJ2-3	NA	TRBD1	16	TGCGCCAGCAGCCTAGAGACAGGGAAAATCACAGATACGCAGTATTTT	CASSLETGKITDTQYF
TRBV6-2/TRBV6-3	TRBJ2-6	NA	TRBD1	19	TGTGCCAGCAGTACTCCTAAGGTGGAGGGGGACAGGGGCCGCCTAGCCCTGACTTTC	CASSTPKVEGDRGRLALTF
TRBV19	TRBJ2-7	NA	TRBD1	14	TGTGCCAGTAGTCCAGGGGGAGTAAGGGACGAGCAGTACTTC	CASSPGGVRDEQYF
TRBV28	TRBJ2-7	NA	TRBD2	16	TGTGCCAGCAGTGGGGCTGGGGTAGCGGGAGCCTACGAGCAGTACTTC	CASSGAGVAGAYEQYF
TRBV5-1	TRBJ2-1	few	TRBD2	18	TGCGCCAGCACAAGGGGGGACCTAGCGGGGGGACCTTACAATGAGCAGTTCTTC	CASTRGDLAGGPYNEQFF
TRBV3-1	TRBJ2-7	NA	TRBD1	15	TGTGCCAGCAGTCGCGGACAGGGCATCCCCTACGAGCAGTACTTC	CASSRGQGIPYEQYF
TRBV7-9	TRBJ2-5	few	NA	15	TGTGCCAGCAGCCAAGAGGGTGCGGAATGGGAGACCCAGTACTTC	CASSQEGAEWETQYF
TRBV20-1	TRBJ1-3	NA	NA	14	TGCAGTGCTGCAGAGGGGGGGGCGGGAAACACCATATATTTT	CSAAEGGAGNTIYF
TRBV11-2	TRBJ2-2	NA	NA	15	TGTGCCAGCAGCTTAAGTTTTTTGGGTTACGGGGAGCTGTTTTTT	CASSLSFLGYGELFF
TRBV5-1	TRBJ1-4	NA	NA	13	TGCGCCAGCAGCTTCACCGGGGTGGAAAAACTGTTTTTT	CASSFTGVEKLFF
TRBV15	TRBJ2-3	many	NA	14	TGTGCCACCAGCAGACAGGGGAGCACAGATACGCAGTATTTT	CATSRQGSTDTQYF
TRBV19	TRBJ2-7	NA	NA	15	TGTGCCAGTCAACGCCGACCCGACAGAGCCTACGAGCAGTACTTC	CASQRRPDRAYEQYF
TRBV5-6	TRBJ2-1	few	NA	14	TGTGCCAGCAGCTTGGTCTACAGAAGGAATGAGCAGTTCTTC	CASSLVYRRNEQFF
TRBV29-1	TRBJ2-7	NA	TRBD2	17	TGCAGCGTGTGGCGGGAGGGCCAGGGGACGAGAAAATCGGGGCAGTACTTC	CSVWREGQGTRKSGQYF
TRBV15	TRBJ2-2	once	TRBD2	19	TGTGCCACCAGCAGAGTCTTCGCGGCTAGCGGGAGGAGTACCGGGGAGCTGTTTTTT	CATSRVFAASGRSTGELFF
TRBV28	TRBJ2-1	NA	TRBD2	14	TGTGCCAGCAGTTCACACCTATGGGGGGGAGAGCAGTTCTTC	CASSSHLWGGEQFF
TRBV9	TRBJ2-3	few	NA	14	TGTGCCAGCAGGGGTGGGGCATACACAGATACGCAGTATTTT	CASRGGAYTDTQYF
TRBV12-3/TRBV12-4	TRBJ1-3	few	NA	14	TGTGCCAGCAGTTTTGGGATTGCTGGAAACACCATATATTTT	CASSFGIAGNTIYF
TRBV10-3	TRBJ2-7	NA	TRBD1	15	TGTGCCATCAGTGAACAAAAGGACAGGGGGTACGAGCAGTACTTC	CAISEQKDRGYEQYF
TRBV14	TRBJ2-7	few	TRBD1	16	TGTGCCAGCAGCCAAGCGTACAGGGGAGTCTCCTACGAGCAGTACTTC	CASSQAYRGVSYEQYF
TRBV6-1	TRBJ1-4	few	NA	14	TGTGCCAGCAGTGACGGGCCAGAGGGTGAAAAACTGTTTTTT	CASSDGPEGEKLFF
TRBV4-1	TRBJ2-1	NA	NA	15	TGCGCCAGCAGCCTTCCGACAGGGTCGGGAGATGAGCAGTTCTTC	CASSLPTGSGDEQFF
TRBV3-1	TRBJ2-7	NA	NA	14	TGTGCCAGCAGCCAAGATGTTCACTCCTACGAGCAGTACTTC	CASSQDVHSYEQYF
TRBV7-8	TRBJ2-3	few	TRBD2	17	TGTGCCAGCAGCTTAGTCCGTAGCGGGGGGGCCGCAGATACGCAGTATTTT	CASSLVRSGGAADTQYF
TRBV24-1	TRBJ2-1	few	NA	16	TGTGCCACCAGTGCCCATGACGGGAGCTCCTACAATGAGCAGTTCTTC	CATSAHDGSSYNEQFF
TRBV5-1	TRBJ2-1	NA	TRBD1	15	TGCGCCAGCAGCCAAGGACAGGGCTGGGTGGGTGAGCAGTTCTTC	CASSQGQGWVGEQFF
TRBV29-1	TRBJ2-3	NA	NA	11	TGCAGCGTTGACAGCACAGATACGCAGTATTTT	CSVDSTDTQYF
TRBV28	TRBJ1-6	once	NA	16	TGTGCCAGCAGTGCCGGCGCTTCGGGACCTAATTCACCCCTCCACTTT	CASSAGASGPNSPLHF
TRBV18	TRBJ2-2	few	NA	15	TGTGCCAGCTCAGGTTCCGGGTCCTACACCGGGGAGCTGTTTTTT	CASSGSGSYTGELFF
TRBV9	TRBJ2-1	NA	TRBD2	11	TGTGCCAGCGGGAGGGCCGATGAGCAGTTCTTC	CASGRADEQFF
TRBV7-6	TRBJ2-5	few	NA	13	TGTGCCAGCAGCTTATTAGCTGTGGAGACCCAGTACTTC	CASSLLAVETQYF
TRBV7-2	TRBJ2-1	few	TRBD2	15	TGTGCCAGCAGCCGTAGCGGGGGGGGCAACAATGAGCAGTTCTTC	CASSRSGGGNNEQFF
TRBV6-1	TRBJ1-5	few	NA	14	TGTGCCAGCAGGCAGGACAGCAGCAATCAGCCCCAGCATTTT	CASRQDSSNQPQHF
TRBV7-9	TRBJ2-1	few	NA	15	TGTGCCAGCAGCCCAAGTGCAGGGTTGGGGGTTGAGCAGTTCTTC	CASSPSAGLGVEQFF
TRBV7-9	TRBJ2-2	many	TRBD2	16	TGTGCCAGCAGCGGCACCGGGACTAGCGGGGCCGGGGAGCTGTTTTTT	CASSGTGTSGAGELFF
TRBV25-1	TRBJ2-2	NA	NA	18	TGTGCCACTGGTGTTGAGGTGGCCGGAGGGGCGAACACCGGGGAGCTGTTTTTT	CATGVEVAGGANTGELFF
TRBV20-1	TRBJ2-7	NA	NA	13	TGCAGTGCTTACGGCCCTATTGCCTACGAGCAGTACTTC	CSAYGPIAYEQYF
TRBV10-3	TRBJ2-7	many	NA	12	TGTGCCATCAGGGGCCGGGCGGGGGAGCAGTACTTC	CAIRGRAGEQYF
TRBV20-1	TRBJ1-4	many	NA	16	TGCAGTGCTAGAGATAGCAGGTCATACCTTAATGAAAAACTGTTTTTT	CSARDSRSYLNEKLFF
TRBV5-5	TRBJ2-7	NA	TRBD2	14	TGTGCCAGCAGCTTACTAGCGGCTTCCTACGAGCAGTACTTC	CASSLLAASYEQYF
TRBV12-3/TRBV12-4	TRBJ1-1	NA	NA	13	TGTGCCAGCAGACCCGTCGGGGTCACTGAAGCTTTCTTT	CASRPVGVTEAFF
TRBV2	TRBJ2-1	few	TRBD1	16	TGTGCCAGCAGTGAAGAAAACAGGGGGAGCTACAATGAGCAGTTCTTC	CASSEENRGSYNEQFF
TRBV27	TRBJ2-2	NA	TRBD2	16	TGTGCCAGCAGCTCAACTAGCGGGGCGAACACCGGGGAGCTGTTTTTT	CASSSTSGANTGELFF
TRBV6-1	TRBJ2-3	few	TRBD2	17	TGTGCCAGCAGCCCTACCGGACGGCGGGGGGGCCTACATACGCAGTATTTT	CASSPTGRRGGLHTQYF
TRBV24-1	TRBJ2-5	many	NA	16	TGTGCCACCAGTGATTTCTCCGCAGGGGTGCGAGAGACCCAGTACTTC	CATSDFSAGVRETQYF
TRBV4-2	TRBJ2-1	few	TRBD2	16	TGTGCCAGCAGCGCTCTAGCGGACGCATCCTACAATGAGCAGTTCTTC	CASSALADASYNEQFF
TRBV9	TRBJ2-1	NA	TRBD2	15	TGTGCCAGCAGCGTAGTTCCAGCGGGAGGTAATGAGCAGTTCTTC	CASSVVPAGGNEQFF
TRBV18	TRBJ2-2	NA	NA	16	TGTGCCAGCTCACCACAGGCGGGGCGGAACACCGGGGAGCTGTTTTTT	CASSPQAGRNTGELFF
TRBV4-1	TRBJ2-7	NA	NA	15	TGCGCCAGCAGCCACCGTGCCGGGACCCTCTACGAGCAGTACTTC	CASSHRAGTLYEQYF